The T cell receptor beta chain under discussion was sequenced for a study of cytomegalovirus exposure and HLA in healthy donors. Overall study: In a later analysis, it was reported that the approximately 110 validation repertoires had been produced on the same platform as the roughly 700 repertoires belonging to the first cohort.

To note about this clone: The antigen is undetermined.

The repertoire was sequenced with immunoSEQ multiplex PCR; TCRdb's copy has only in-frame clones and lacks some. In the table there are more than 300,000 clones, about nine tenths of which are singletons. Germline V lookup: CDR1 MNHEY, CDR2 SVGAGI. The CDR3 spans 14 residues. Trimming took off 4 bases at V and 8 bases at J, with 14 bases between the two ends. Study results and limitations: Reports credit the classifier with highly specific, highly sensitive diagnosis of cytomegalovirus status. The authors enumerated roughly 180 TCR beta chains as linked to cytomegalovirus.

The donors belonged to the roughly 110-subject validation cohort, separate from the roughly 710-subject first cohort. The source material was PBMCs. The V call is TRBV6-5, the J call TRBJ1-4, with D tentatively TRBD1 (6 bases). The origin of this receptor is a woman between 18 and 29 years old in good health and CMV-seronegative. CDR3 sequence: CASSSGQFREKLFF. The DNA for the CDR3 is TGTGCCAGCAGTTCGGGACAATTTAGGGAAAAACTGTTTTTT.